This T cell receptor (beta chain) was recorded in a study of T-cell reconstitution after alpha-beta-depleted transplantation in children. CDR3 length: 15 amino acids. The trim removed 0 bases at V and 3 bases at J, leaving 4 bases unmatched. From germline, CDR1 is LGHNA and CDR2 YSLEER. Researchers prepared the TCRbeta library using unique molecular identifiers, the study reports. TCRdb recomputed calls from the PCR reads with MiXCR, one row per CDR3 protein. Counted here are under 250,000 distinct CDR3 sequences, roughly a quarter occurring once; the ten biggest clones make up 4% to 5.5%. Sequenced material: PBMCs, mostly from graft donor cells, taken 360 days after TCRalphabeta/CD19-depleted stem cell transplant. The origin of this receptor is a female patient aged 2-10 years who had a stem cell transplant for congenital amegakaryocytic thrombocytopenia, so the T cells may come from the graft donor. The chain is built from TRBV4-3 and TRBJ2-7; 8 nucleotides line up with TRBD2. CDR3 amino acids: CASSQDGGRNYEQYF. Written as DNA, the CDR3 is TGCGCCAGCAGCCAAGACGGCGGGAGGAACTACGAGCAGTACTTC.